A selection of T cell receptor beta chains follows, all from one sample in a study of blood T cell repertoires in COVID-19. Profiling relied on immunoSEQ multiplex PCR, and the TCRdb table lists in-frame clones only, not all of them. The table has 210,000 or so clones, 70% to 80% seen once. The sample was peripheral blood. The source is a man in his fifties who had recovered from COVID-19. The CDR3 runs from the conserved cysteine through the conserved F or W. A D gene is named only where the DNA matches it firmly. The size entry is marked missing in some rows and otherwise reads once, few, many or a size class.

size | J | D | V | DNA | CDR3
NA | TRBJ2-3 | TRBD2 | TRBV4-2 | TGTGCCAGCAGCCAAGCGCGGCTAGCGGGCCTGGGAATACGGACAGATACGCAGTATTTT | CASSQARLAGLGIRTDTQYF
NA | TRBJ2-1 | TRBD1 | TRBV5-6 | TGTGCCAGCAGCTTGGCCTTGACAGGGGTTGATGAGCAGTTCTTC | CASSLALTGVDEQFF
NA | TRBJ1-2 | NA | TRBV3-1/TRBV3-2 | TGTGCCAGCAGCCAAGATCGTCACAGCCAGTTCAACACCTTC | CASSQDRHSQFNTF
few | TRBJ2-2 | TRBD1 | TRBV28 | TGTGCCAGCAGTTTGGACAGGGTCACCGGGGAGCTGTTTTTT | CASSLDRVTGELFF
NA | TRBJ2-3 | TRBD2 | TRBV9 | TGTGCCAGCAGCGTCCTAGCGGGGACTAGCACAGATACGCAGTATTTT | CASSVLAGTSTDTQYF
NA | TRBJ2-7 | NA | TRBV5-6 | TGTGCCAGCAGCCTTCCTTCGGGATACGAGCAGTACTTC | CASSLPSGYEQYF
NA | TRBJ1-1 | NA | TRBV23-1 | TGCGCCAGCTCTCGATGTGACGGGGGGCGAGACTCCTCTATGAACACTGAAGCTTTCTTT | CASSRCDGGRDSSMNTEAFF
NA | TRBJ1-1 | TRBD1 | TRBV15 | TGTGCCACCAGCAGAGAGGGGACAGTGAACACTGAAGCTTTCTTT | CATSREGTVNTEAFF
NA | TRBJ2-1 | TRBD2 | TRBV10-1 | TGCGCCAGCAGTGAGTCGATATCCCAACTAGCGGGAGGGCCGGTGAATGAGCAGTTCTTC | CASSESISQLAGGPVNEQFF
NA | TRBJ1-2 | NA | TRBV28 | TGTGCCAGCAGTTTAGGAACAGCTTCTAACTATGGCTACACCTTC | CASSLGTASNYGYTF
once | TRBJ2-4 | TRBD2 | TRBV20-1 | TGCAGTGCTAGTATGGCTAGCGGGAGTCGGGGCATTCAGTACTTC | CSASMASGSRGIQYF
few | TRBJ1-4 | NA | TRBV3-1/TRBV3-2 | TGTGCCAGCAGCCAAGGTGACAGGGAAAAACTGTTTTTT | CASSQGDREKLFF
NA | TRBJ2-1 | TRBD2 | TRBV19 | TGTGCCAGTAGTGGACTAGCGGGGTACTCCTACAATGAGCAGTTCTTC | CASSGLAGYSYNEQFF
once | TRBJ2-2 | TRBD2 | TRBV7-8 | TGTGCCAGCAGCTTACCAGCGGGGATAAACACCGGGGAGCTGTTTTTT | CASSLPAGINTGELFF
NA | TRBJ2-5 | TRBD1 | TRBV7-2 | TGTGCCAGCAGCCAGGGACAGTCCCAAGAGACCCAGTACTTC | CASSQGQSQETQYF
NA | TRBJ2-7 | TRBD2 | TRBV13 | TGTGCCAGCAGCCCGAATAGCGGGAGTCAGCGCGAGCAGTACTTC | CASSPNSGSQREQYF
NA | TRBJ2-7 | NA | TRBV28 | TGTGCCAGCAGTTCCCCAGGATCCTCCTACGAGCAGTACTTC | CASSSPGSSYEQYF
NA | TRBJ2-1 | TRBD2 | TRBV14 | TGTGCCAGCAGCCAAGTATCCGGGAGGGGCCATGAGCAGTTCTTC | CASSQVSGRGHEQFF
few | TRBJ1-1 | NA | TRBV7-3 | TGTGCCAGCAGCTTATACGGGGGGATGAACACTGAAGCTTTCTTT | CASSLYGGMNTEAFF
NA | TRBJ2-1 | NA | TRBV6-6 | TGTGCCAGCATGGGGCAGGGGTTAAGCAATGAGCAGTTCTTC | CASMGQGLSNEQFF
NA | TRBJ2-7 | TRBD1 | TRBV7-8 | TGTGCCAGCAGCTTAGATGCCGGGACAGGGTCAAGCGAGCAGTACTTC | CASSLDAGTGSSEQYF
few | TRBJ1-5 | TRBD1 | TRBV19 | TGTGCCAGTAGTATGAACCGACAGGGAGGTCAGCCCCAGCATTTT | CASSMNRQGGQPQHF
NA | TRBJ1-3 | NA | TRBV4-3 | TGCGCCAGCAGCCAATTTCAGGGGTCAGGAAACACCATATATTTT | CASSQFQGSGNTIYF
NA | TRBJ1-4 | TRBD1 | TRBV18 | TGTGCCAGCTCACCAAGTGGGACAGCAACTAATGAAAAACTGTTTTTT | CASSPSGTATNEKLFF
NA | TRBJ2-3 | NA | TRBV27 | TGTGCCAGCAGTTTAAAACCCGGAGCTAGTTCAAATACGCAGTATTTT | CASSLKPGASSNTQYF
NA | TRBJ2-6 | TRBD1 | TRBV10-3 | TGTGCCATCAGTGAACCGGGGACAGCCTCTGGGGCCAACGTCCTGACTTTC | CAISEPGTASGANVLTF
NA | TRBJ2-2 | TRBD2 | TRBV10-3 | TGTGCCTCCCTCCCCGGAGTAGCGGGTGGTGGCGGGGAGCTGTTTTTT | CASLPGVAGGGGELFF
NA | TRBJ2-7 | TRBD2 | TRBV5-4 | TGTGCCAGCAGCCCGGGGACTAGCGACTACGAGCAGTACTTC | CASSPGTSDYEQYF
once | TRBJ2-5 | NA | TRBV14 | TGTGCCAGCAGCCAACAACTTTCGGAGACCCAGTACTTC | CASSQQLSETQYF
NA | TRBJ1-6 | NA | TRBV13 | TGTGCCAGCAGCTTAGAGGCAGGGGCGGGTTCACCCCTCCACTTT | CASSLEAGAGSPLHF
NA | TRBJ2-3 | NA | TRBV7-7 | TGTGCCAGCAGCCTCTCCACTCAGGGGGATACGCAGTATTTT | CASSLSTQGDTQYF
many | TRBJ1-1 | NA | TRBV6-5 | TGTGCCAGCAGCGACGGCGGACTATTAACTGAAGCTTTCTTT | CASSDGGLLTEAFF
NA | TRBJ2-1 | TRBD2 | TRBV6-6 | TGTGCCAGCAGGCTAGCGGGAGACTTCAATGAGCAGTTCTTC | CASRLAGDFNEQFF
NA | TRBJ2-7 | NA | TRBV7-6 | TGTGCCAGCAGCACCTCGGACACGTCCTACGAGCAGTACTTC | CASSTSDTSYEQYF
many | TRBJ2-7 | TRBD1 | TRBV2 | TGTGCCAGCAGAGTTGGACAGGGGGAGTTCTACGAGCAGTACTTC | CASRVGQGEFYEQYF
NA | TRBJ2-7 | TRBD2 | TRBV5-8 | TGTGCCAGCAGCTCACTGACTAGCGGGAGCTCCTACGAGCAGTACTTC | CASSSLTSGSSYEQYF
NA | TRBJ1-1 | TRBD1 | TRBV5-8 | TGTGCCAGCAGCTTGGGGACAGGAGGGACTGAAGCTTTCTTT | CASSLGTGGTEAFF
NA | TRBJ1-5 | NA | TRBV27 | TGTGCCAGCAGTTTGATTTTCGGGGAAGATAATCAGCCCCAGCATTTT | CASSLIFGEDNQPQHF
NA | TRBJ2-7 | NA | TRBV4-1 | TGCGCCAGCAGCCAAGATGCGGCCCTACCCTACGAGCAGTACTTC | CASSQDAALPYEQYF
NA | TRBJ2-7 | NA | TRBV27 | TGTGCCAGCAGTTCTCTAGGGGCAGGGGCGACCTACGAGCAGTACTTC | CASSSLGAGATYEQYF
NA | TRBJ1-1 | NA | TRBV5-8 | TGTGCCAGCAGCTTGGGACGGGAGGGAGCTTTCTTT | CASSLGREGAFF
NA | TRBJ2-7 | NA | TRBV6-1 | TGTGCCAGCAGACAGGACGGATCCTACGAGCAGTACTTC | CASRQDGSYEQYF